Below are 8 T cell receptor beta chains sequenced from a single sample in a study of T cell responses to AZD1222 COVID-19 vaccine. The data were produced by immunoSEQ multiplex PCR, yet TCRdb's version contains in-frame clones alone and is incomplete. Here the sample spans about 130,000 clones, roughly 85% being singletons. The specimen comprised peripheral blood, sampled 28 days after the second dose of the MenACWY control vaccine. Every receptor here comes from an adult who received the MenACWY meningococcal vaccine as a control.

CDR3 coding DNA: TGTGCCAGCAGCATCCCCAGGGAGGGCTATGGCTACACCTTC. Protein sequence: CASSIPREGYGYTF. The chain couples TRBV5-6 to TRBJ1-2, with a tentative D call TRBD1 (5 bases). Germline CDR1 reads SGHDT; CDR2 reads YYEEEE. This CDR3 spans 14 amino acids. The ends were cut back, 4 bases at V and 4 bases at J, with 14 bases in the middle.

The rearrangement joins TRBV11-2 to TRBJ2-1; the match to TRBD2 covers 11 bases. This CDR3 has 14 residues. J lost 3 bases, V lost 6 bases, and 1 base had no gene match. Germline V CDR1 and CDR2: SGHAT, FQNNGV. The CDR3 sequence: CASSLAGGYNEQFF. In nucleotides, the CDR3 is TGTGCCAGCAGTCTAGCGGGGGGCTACAATGAGCAGTTCTTC.

This rearrangement joins TRBV30 to TRBJ1-5; no clear D. The V end was cut by 2 bases, the J end by 0 bases, with 11 bases between. The CDR3 consists of 15 residues. Germline assignment: CDR1 GTSNPN and CDR2 SVGIG (reference sequence). CDR3 in amino acids: CAWSLTGYSNQPQHF. The DNA of the CDR3 is TGTGCCTGGAGTCTCACGGGTTATAGCAATCAGCCCCAGCATTTT.

The chain couples TRBV5-1 to TRBJ2-1; 12 bases fit TRBD2. J gave up 7 bases and V 4 bases, and 12 bases lay outside the gene matches. The germline V gene has CDR1 SGHRS and CDR2 YFSETQ. The CDR3 is made up of 17 amino acids. Here the CDR3 DNA reads TGCGCCAGCAGCACACAAACACTAGCGGGGGGTTTGAATGAGCAGTTCTTC. Protein: CASSTQTLAGGLNEQFF.

The sample holds a few counts of this clone. The chain carries TRBV9 and TRBJ1-1, with D unresolved. The germline gives CDR1 SGDLS, CDR2 YYNGEE. Trimming left V 0 bases short and J 4 bases short, with 13 bases between. The CDR3 sequence is 15 residues long. For the CDR3, the DNA is TGTGCCAGCAGCGTAGGATCCTTAAGAGTCACTGAAGCTTTCTTT. This translates into CASSVGSLRVTEAFF.

This chain connects TRBV7-9 to TRBJ1-2; the D is unclear. Between the trimmed V and J ends, which lost 5 bases and 7 bases, there was a span of 14 bases. CDR3 size: 13 residues. Germline CDR1 reads SEHNR; CDR2 reads FQNEAQ (reference sequence). DNA for the CDR3: TGTGCCAGCAGCCAAGACGAGACGCTTGGCTACACCTTC. It translates to CASSQDETLGYTF.

The chain combines TRBV15 with TRBJ2-6; D is undetermined. Germline loops: CDR1 LNHNV, CDR2 YYDKDF (reference sequence). This CDR3 comprises 15 residues. V was cut by 3 bases and J by 1 base, with 7 bases left in between. The DNA for the CDR3 is TGTGCCACCAGCAGCCGTGGATCTGGGGCCAACGTCCTGACTTTC. Its translation: CATSSRGSGANVLTF.

This clone was recorded once. The V call is TRBV6-5, the J call TRBJ2-7; maybe TRBD2 (5 bases). Trimming removed 7 bases from V and 7 bases from J, with 14 bases in between. This CDR3 comprises 12 residues. Germline lookup yields CDR1 MNHEY and CDR2 SVGAGI. The CDR3 is CASTRGSGEQYV. The CDR3 DNA sequence: TGTGCCAGCACCCGAGGCTCGGGAGAGCAGTACGTC.